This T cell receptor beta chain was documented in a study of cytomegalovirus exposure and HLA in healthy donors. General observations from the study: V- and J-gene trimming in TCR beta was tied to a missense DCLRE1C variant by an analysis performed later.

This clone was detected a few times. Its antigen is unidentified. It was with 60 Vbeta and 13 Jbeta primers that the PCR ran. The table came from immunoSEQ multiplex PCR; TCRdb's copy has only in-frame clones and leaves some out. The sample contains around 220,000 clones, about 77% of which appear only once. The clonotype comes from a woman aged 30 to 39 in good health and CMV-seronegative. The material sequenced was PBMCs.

DNA for the CDR3: TGTGCCTGGAGTGGAGTGGGACTTTGGGAAAAACTGTTTTTT. Encoded protein: CAWSGVGLWEKLFF. The chain joins TRBV30 to TRBJ1-4, with D perhaps TRBD1 (5 bases). The CDR3 totals 14 residues. Germline V CDR1 and CDR2: GTSNPN, SVGIG (reference sequence). The V end lost 1 base, the J end lost 8 bases, and 14 bases lay between the germline ends. The complete variable domain, with remaining parts taken from reference TRBV30 and TRBJ1-4, reads SQTIHQWPATLVQPVGSPLSLECTVEGTSNPNLYWYRQAAGRGLQLLFYSVGIGQISSEVPQNLSASRPQDRQFILSSKKLLLSDSGFYLCAWSGVGLWEKLFFGSGTQLSVL.